These 26 T cell receptor beta chains came from one sample sequenced in a study of glioma-infiltrating T cells after dendritic cell vaccination. Sequenced by immunoSEQ multiplex PCR; TCRdb stores in-frame clones only, minus some. Of 100,000 to 120,000 clones listed, nearly 90% were seen once; the top ten hold 2.7%. Time point in this sample: after dendritic cell vaccination, including at tumor progression/relapse. The sample here was blood, taken after dendritic cell vaccination. The receptors were gathered from a human donor with glioblastoma.

The chain has TRBV5-1 and TRBJ1-1; no clear D. The ends were cut back, 5 bases at V and 6 bases at J, with 17 bases in the middle. The CDR3 covers 14 residues. The germline V gene has CDR1 SGHRS and CDR2 YFSETQ. The CDR3 DNA follows: TGCGCCAGCAGTTCCCTGGAGATCGGGTCTGAAGCTTTCTTT. Translated: CASSSLEIGSEAFF.

The chain has TRBV7-9 and TRBJ2-7, with 10 bases matching TRBD1. The junction had 10 bases not matched to a gene; V was cut back by 5 bases and J by 6 bases. From germline, CDR1 is SEHNR and CDR2 FQNEAQ (reference sequence). This CDR3 is 15 amino acids long. The chain's CDR3 is CASSPYGTGVFEQYF. As DNA, the CDR3 is TGTGCCAGCAGCCCTTACGGGACAGGGGTTTTCGAGCAGTACTTC. Full variable domain (remainder filled in from reference TRBV7-9 and TRBJ2-7): DTGVSQNPRHKITKRGQNVTFRCDPISEHNRLYWYRQTLGQGPEFLTYFQNEAQLEKSRLLSDRFSAERPKGSFSTLEIQRTEQGDSAMYLCASSPYGTGVFEQYFGPGTRLTVT.

The chain links TRBV11-3 to TRBJ1-3; a possible D gene is TRBD1 (6 bases). The CDR3 contains 13 residues. Looked up from germline, CDR1 is SGHNT and CDR2 is YENEEA. Trimming removed 4 bases from V and 4 bases from J, with 8 bases in between. CDR3 in amino acids: CASSSTGGNTIYF. CDR3 coding DNA: TGTGCCAGCAGCTCGACAGGAGGAAACACCATATATTTT.

Details on this clone: Other DNA sequences from this sample encode an identical CDR3 as well. The chain couples TRBV1 to TRBJ2-7; the table assigns TRBD1, which was not confirmed against the DNA. TRBV1 constitutes a pseudogene. The CDR3 loop spans 10 amino acids. The CDR3 region has the DNA TGCACCGTCAGGGCCCACGAGCAGTACTTC. Its protein is CTVRAHEQYF.

This chain's CDR3 is CASSYSRVNTGELFF. The CDR3 bases are TGTGCCAGCAGTTACTCCAGGGTGAACACCGGGGAGCTGTTTTTT. This sequence joins TRBV6-6 and TRBJ2-2; weak D call: TRBD1 (5 bases). The ends were cut back, 0 bases at V and 1 base at J, with 6 bases in the middle. Germline-derived CDR1 and CDR2 are MNHNY and SVGAGI (reference sequence). The CDR3 consists of 15 residues.

The J gene is TRBJ2-3, the V gene TRBV6-1; 8 bases are shared with TRBD2. CDR1 is MNHNS and CDR2 is SASEGT in the germline V gene. V lost 6 bases to trimming and J lost 3 bases; unmatched junction nucleotides: 5. The length of the CDR3 is 14 residues. The CDR3 is CASRNGGETDTQYF. CDR3 nucleotide sequence: TGTGCCAGCAGAAACGGGGGGGAGACAGATACGCAGTATTTT.

The chain combines TRBV19 with TRBJ1-4; the D gene is possibly TRBD1 (6 bases). Deletions cut 5 bases from V and 1 base from J, with 14 bases between. Germline assignment: CDR1 LNHDA and CDR2 SQIVND (reference sequence). This CDR3 is 16 amino acids long. The CDR3 DNA sequence: TGTGCCAGTAGTCACAGGGCCCGCCTAACTAATGAAAAACTGTTTTTT. This encodes CASSHRARLTNEKLFF. The full variable domain, in which reference TRBV19 and TRBJ1-4 provide the parts outside the CDR3, is DGGITQSPKYLFRKEGQNVTLSCEQNLNHDAMYWYRQDPGQGLRLIYYSQIVNDFQKGDIAEGYSVSREKKESFPLTVTSAQKNPTAFYLCASSHRARLTNEKLFFGSGTQLSVL.

The chain has TRBV7-3 and TRBJ1-2; TRBD1 agrees at 10 bases. Unmatched junction bases numbered 1, after V lost 0 bases and J lost 3 bases. The CDR3 has 15 residues. Germline CDR1 SGHTA, CDR2 FQGTGA. The CDR3 is CASSLTGTGDYGYTF. For the CDR3, the DNA is TGTGCCAGCAGCTTAACTGGGACAGGGGACTATGGCTACACCTTC.

The chain links TRBV6-5 to TRBJ1-1; 7 bases align to TRBD1. J was trimmed by 1 base and V by 7 bases; bases with no gene match: 9. This CDR3 contains 15 residues. Germline loops: CDR1 MNHEY, CDR2 SVGAGI. The CDR3 here is CASNTGASGNTEAFF. The CDR3 nucleotides read TGTGCCAGCAATACAGGGGCGAGCGGGAACACTGAAGCTTTCTTT.

The chain uses TRBV12-5 and TRBJ1-2; tentatively, D is TRBD1 (6 bases). The CDR3 loop spans 16 amino acids. Between the trimmed V and J ends, which lost 0 bases and 7 bases, there was a span of 18 bases. Germline V gene sequence: CDR1 LGHNT, CDR2 FRNRAP. The CDR3 coding sequence is TGTGCTAGTGGTTTGGTACGCCAGGGGTTCCTGCGTGGCTACACCTTC. This codes for CASGLVRQGFLRGYTF. The full variable domain, in which reference TRBV12-5 and TRBJ1-2 provide the parts outside the CDR3, is DARVTQTPRHKVTEMGQEVTMRCQPILGHNTVFWYRQTMMQGLELLAYFRNRAPLDDSGMPKDRFSAEMPDATLATLKIQPSEPRDSAVYFCASGLVRQGFLRGYTFGSGTRLTVV.

The rearrangement uses TRBV2 and TRBJ2-5; TRBD2 agrees at 9 bases. Germline lookup yields CDR1 SNHLY and CDR2 FYNNEI. With V trimmed by 1 base and J by 5 bases, 5 bases remained unmatched. The CDR3 is 15 residues long. The CDR3 here is CASSEVLAGIETQYF. CDR3 DNA sequence: TGTGCCAGCAGTGAAGTACTAGCGGGCATTGAGACCCAGTACTTC.

The J gene is TRBJ2-5, the V gene TRBV10-3; D might be TRBD2 (6 bases). This CDR3 is 16 amino acids long. V was trimmed by 0 bases and J by 5 bases, leaving 16 bases between them. Germline values: CDR1 ENHRY, CDR2 SYGVKD. CDR3 coding DNA: TGTGCCATCAGTGAGTCTGGGGGGTGGGGTTTGGAGACCCAGTACTTC. Its protein is CAISESGGWGLETQYF.

This clone was observed once. V is TRBV2 and J is TRBJ2-7, with 7 nucleotides matching TRBD1. This CDR3 has 14 amino acids. Germline trimming cut 6 bases from V and 6 bases from J; bases unmatched to any gene: 11. Germline V CDR1 and CDR2: SNHLY, FYNNEI. The CDR3 nucleotides read TGTGCCAGCAGCCCTGACAGGGTTGGTTTCGAGCAGTACTTC. The encoded protein is CASSPDRVGFEQYF.

The rearrangement joins TRBV9 to TRBJ2-2; a possible D gene is TRBD2 (5 bases). The germline CDR1 and CDR2 sequences are SGDLS and YYNGEE. CDR3 length: 16 amino acids. The germline V and J ends were trimmed by 0 bases and 2 bases, with 11 bases remaining between them. The CDR3 nucleotides are TGTGCCAGCAGCGTAGAGCCCGGGATAAACACCGGGGAGCTGTTTTTT. Residues: CASSVEPGINTGELFF.

V usage is TRBV10-3 and J usage is TRBJ1-1; TRBD1 matches at 12 bases. V was pared by 6 bases and J by 5 bases, with 4 bases of the junction left unmatched. There are 14 residues in the CDR3. The V gene's germline CDR1 is ENHRY and CDR2 SYGVKD. DNA of the CDR3: TGTGCCATCAGGGGGACAGGGGGCCAAACTGAAGCTTTCTTT. This gives the protein CAIRGTGGQTEAFF.

This clone occurred once. The chain is built from TRBV5-1 and TRBJ2-5; 7 bases are shared with TRBD1. The ends lost 4 bases at V and 1 base at J; junction bases unmatched: 7. The germline V gene has CDR1 SGHRS and CDR2 YFSETQ. This CDR3 has 15 residues. CDR3 coding DNA: TGCGCCAGCAGCACCGGGCAGGGGGTCCAAGAGACCCAGTACTTC. Its protein product is CASSTGQGVQETQYF.

The chain joins TRBV9 to TRBJ2-3, with 8 bases that match TRBD2. Per the germline V gene, CDR1 is SGDLS and CDR2 is YYNGEE. V lost 3 bases, J lost 5 bases, and 8 bases stayed unmatched. This CDR3 has 15 residues. DNA for the CDR3: TGTGCCAGCAGCGCCTTCGGGGGGGCCGAAGATACGCAGTATTTT. It yields the protein CASSAFGGAEDTQYF.

V gene TRBV5-1 combines with J gene TRBJ1-4; a possible D gene is TRBD1 (5 bases). Trimming shortened V by 4 bases and J by 4 bases, and 14 bases separated the two germline ends. CDR3 size: 15 residues. Germline V gene sequence: CDR1 SGHRS, CDR2 YFSETQ. The CDR3 spells CASSRDGTLNEKLFF. The DNA of the CDR3 is TGCGCCAGCAGCCGGGATGGGACTCTTAATGAAAAACTGTTTTTT. Complete variable domain (other parts from reference TRBV5-1 and TRBJ1-4): KAGVTQTPRYLIKTRGQQVTLSCSPISGHRSVSWYQQTPGQGLQFLFEYFSETQRNKGNFPGRFSGRQFSNSRSEMNVSTLELGDSALYLCASSRDGTLNEKLFFGSGTQLSVL.

The J gene is TRBJ2-1, the V gene TRBV6-1; 9 bases match TRBD2. Germline CDR1 MNHNS, CDR2 SASEGT. The CDR3 length is 17 residues. Trimming took 0 bases from V and 5 from J; bases not matched to a gene: 8. In DNA, the CDR3 is TGTGCCAGCAGTGAAGCGATGTGGGCTAGCGGGAACAATGAGCAGTTCTTC. This gives the protein CASSEAMWASGNNEQFF.

The chain employs TRBV6-6 and TRBJ1-5; 7 bases are a match to TRBD1. The CDR3 is made up of 15 amino acids. Germline values: CDR1 MNHNY, CDR2 SVGAGI (reference sequence). Losses at the gene ends were 6 bases for V and 1 base for J; bases not matched to a gene: 6. The chain's CDR3 is CASSPTGSSNQPQHF. CDR3 nucleotides: TGTGCCAGCAGCCCGACAGGGTCCAGCAATCAGCCCCAGCATTTT.

The chain recombines TRBV5-1 with TRBJ2-7, with TRBD1 identical over 8 bases. Per germline, CDR1 SGHRS and CDR2 YFSETQ. This CDR3 comprises 13 residues. V was clipped by 7 bases and J by 2 bases; unmatched bases: 5. The CDR3 protein is CASGGQGPYEQYF. The DNA of the CDR3 is TGCGCCAGCGGAGGACAGGGACCCTACGAGCAGTACTTC.

This sequence joins TRBV23-1 and TRBJ2-7; 9 bases align to TRBD1. TRBV23-1 is assigned to the ORF class and has an uncertain function. The CDR3 sequence is 15 residues long. Trimming took 2 bases from V and 2 from J; bases not matched to a gene: 4. CDR3 region: CASSQNRTGAYEQYF. The CDR3 region has the DNA TGCGCCAGCAGTCAAAATCGGACAGGGGCCTACGAGCAGTACTTC.

This clone showed up just once. The rearrangement links TRBV10-2 to TRBJ1-1; weak D call: TRBD1 (6 bases). Germline V gene sequence: CDR1 WSHSY, CDR2 SAAADI. This CDR3 comprises 14 residues. With 10 bases removed from V and 4 bases from J, the gap between germline ends came to 19 bases. The CDR3 reads CATRGAASSTEAFF. The CDR3 region has the DNA TGCGCCACCCGGGGGGCAGCCTCGTCCACTGAAGCTTTCTTT.

The chain carries TRBV7-6 and TRBJ2-7, with TRBD1 identical over 8 bases. Germline CDR1 reads SGHVS; CDR2 reads FNYEAQ. Trimming took 4 bases from V and 4 from J; bases not matched to a gene: 6. There are 14 residues in the CDR3. The CDR3 here is CASSSGTGAYEQYF. DNA of the CDR3: TGTGCCAGCAGCTCCGGGACAGGAGCGTACGAGCAGTACTTC.

The count of this clone is one. J is TRBJ2-1 and V is TRBV2, with D possibly matching TRBD2 (5 bases). Germline V lookup: CDR1 SNHLY, CDR2 FYNNEI. Trimming left V 2 bases short and J 10 bases short, with 12 bases between. The CDR3 consists of 13 residues. Written as DNA, the CDR3 is TGTGCCAGCAGTGAAACCGAGCGGACGGAGCAGTTCTTC. It specifies CASSETERTEQFF.

The V gene is TRBV14, the J gene TRBJ1-2; 10 nucleotides align to TRBD1. V lost 1 base to trimming and J lost 6 bases; unmatched junction nucleotides: 5. This CDR3 spans 15 amino acids. Germline assignment: CDR1 SGHDN and CDR2 FVKESK. CDR3 nucleotides: TGTGCCAGCAGCCAAGTGATCGGGACAGGGGATGGCTACACCTTC. Its protein is CASSQVIGTGDGYTF.